This T cell receptor (beta chain) was recovered during a study of cytomegalovirus exposure and HLA in healthy donors. Study outcomes and limitations: The presence/absence work took it that sequencing depth was about the same across donors. Equally common other TCR beta chains were less clonally expanded than HLA-associated ones, a later analysis found.

Researchers ran the PCR with 60 Vbeta and 13 Jbeta primers. This table comes from immunoSEQ multiplex PCR, and its TCRdb copy is limited to in-frame clones, with some not included. The table has about 76,000 clones, roughly two thirds seen once. Between the trimmed V and J ends, which lost 4 bases and 8 bases, there was a span of 15 bases. CDR1 MNHEY and CDR2 SMNVEV come from the germline V gene (reference sequence). This CDR3 comprises 14 residues. A remark on this clone: The antigen is unknown.

This chain links TRBV27 with TRBJ2-1, with D unclear. Material: PBMCs. This TCR was sampled from a man in his sixties in good health and CMV-seropositive. The CDR3 bases are TGTGCCAGCAGTTATAGATTCGCGGTCGATGAGCAGTTCTTC. It translates to CASSYRFAVDEQFF.